What follows is one TCR beta chain and its context. Its specific antigen is unknown. Base qualities are missing; no much larger clone stands one base away. Library preparation used the immunoSEQ multiplex PCR assay. TCRdb re-hosts the immuneACCESS table, in-frame sequences only. Its copies lack some clones; in the studies checked, an unresolved V gene accounts for under half of them, and the cause for the rest is not known. Across this sample there are roughly 90,000 clones, with approximately 95% seen only once. The top ten hold roughly 0.39% of the sample. This sample is drawn from a study of technical replicates of blood from four donors (dated by TCRdb to 2016 to 2017). The CDR3 runs 14 residues from the cysteine to the phenylalanine. CDR3 DNA is the only sequence kept; it has 42 bases, read in frame from the first base. The junction carries 10 bases between V and J, which are trimmed by 3 bases and 4 bases respectively. CDR1 and CDR2 are drawn from the germline V gene (reference sequence): LNHDA, SQIVND.

The sequenced material came from T cells isolated from PBMCs. The source of this sequence is a human donor in good health. This receptor chain uses TRBV19 and TRBJ2-1; possibly the D gene is TRBD2, per 6 matching bases. Here the CDR3 is given as CASSILREYNEQFF. The DNA sequence follows: TGTGCCAGTAGTATCTTGCGGGAATACAATGAGCAGTTCTTC.